This paragraph reports one T cell receptor (beta chain). This specimen belongs to a study of T cell responses to AZD1222 COVID-19 vaccine. Libraries were prepared by immunoSEQ multiplex PCR; TCRdb keeps only in-frame clonotypes and omits some of them. The sample records about 90,000 clones, 65% to 90% being singletons. This CDR3 comprises 17 residues. The germline gives CDR1 MDHEN, CDR2 SYDVKM. J lost 1 base, V lost 5 bases, and 5 bases had no gene match. This sequence originates from an adult in good health. This chain links TRBV28 with TRBJ1-6; 10 bases line up with TRBD1. Sequencing was performed on peripheral blood, taken on day 0 of AZD1222 vaccination. CDR3 region: CASSTRDRGSYNSPLHF. CDR3 bases: TGTGCCAGCAGTACCCGGGACAGGGGTTCCTATAATTCACCCCTCCACTTT.